This T cell receptor beta chain was sequenced for a study of cytomegalovirus exposure and HLA in healthy donors. On the study more broadly: Unique TCRs from HLA-typed donors, about 78 million of them, were held in an early data release.

Losses at the gene ends were 7 bases for V and 5 bases for J; bases not matched to a gene: 8. The CDR3 loop spans 15 amino acids. Germline V lookup: CDR1 SGHVS, CDR2 FQNEAQ. Study-level points and caveats: Association of a missense DCLRE1C variant with TCR beta V- and J-gene trimming was reported in a later analysis. The dataset shows that most TCR sequences were rare, while some public TCRs occurred in many donors. Analysis performed later showed TCR beta chains linked to HLA being more clonally expanded than equally common others.

A note on this clone: Its target is unknown.

13 Jbeta primers and 60 Vbeta primers were used for the PCR. Libraries were prepared by immunoSEQ multiplex PCR; TCRdb keeps only in-frame clonotypes and omits some of them. This table holds 150,000 to 200,000 clones, about three quarters found once. The genes are TRBV7-8 and TRBJ2-5; 12 positions match TRBD2. The sample consisted of PBMCs. The source is a middle-aged woman in good health and CMV-seronegative. DNA of the CDR3: TGTGCCAGCAAGAAAATGACTAGCGGGAGTGAGACCCAGTACTTC. Its protein is CASKKMTSGSETQYF. Based on the CDR3 plus reference TRBV7-8 and TRBJ2-5, the full variable domain is GAGVSQSPRYKVAKRGQDVALRCDPISGHVSLFWYQQALGQGPEFLTYFQNEAQLDKSGLPSDRFFAERPEGSVSTLKIQRTQQEDSAVYLCASKKMTSGSETQYFGPGTRLLVL.